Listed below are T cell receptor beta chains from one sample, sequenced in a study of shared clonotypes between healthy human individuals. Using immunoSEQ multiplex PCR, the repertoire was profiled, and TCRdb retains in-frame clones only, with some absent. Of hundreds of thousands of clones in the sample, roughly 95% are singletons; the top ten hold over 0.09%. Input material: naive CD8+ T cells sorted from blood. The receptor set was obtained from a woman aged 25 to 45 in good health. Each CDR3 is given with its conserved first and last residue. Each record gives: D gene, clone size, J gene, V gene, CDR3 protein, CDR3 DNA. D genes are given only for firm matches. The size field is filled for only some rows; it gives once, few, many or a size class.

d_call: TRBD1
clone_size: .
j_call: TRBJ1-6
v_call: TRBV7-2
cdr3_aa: CASSRISGQVGSPLHF
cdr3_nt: TGTGCCAGCAGCCGAATATCAGGACAGGTTGGGTCACCCCTCCACTTT

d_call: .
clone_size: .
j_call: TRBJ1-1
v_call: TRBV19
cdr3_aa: CASSTEPAVMNTEAFF
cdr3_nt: TGTGCCAGTAGTACTGAGCCAGCCGTAATGAACACTGAAGCTTTCTTT

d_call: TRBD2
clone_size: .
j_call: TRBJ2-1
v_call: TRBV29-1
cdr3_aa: CIAGTNNEQFF
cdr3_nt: TGCATAGCGGGAACAAACAATGAGCAGTTCTTC

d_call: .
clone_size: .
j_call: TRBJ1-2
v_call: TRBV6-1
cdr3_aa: CASSGTALTGIYGYTF
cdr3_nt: TGTGCCAGCAGTGGGACAGCGCTCACTGGGATCTATGGCTACACCTTC

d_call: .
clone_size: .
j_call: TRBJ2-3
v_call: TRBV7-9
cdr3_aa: CASSPLRDFDTQYF
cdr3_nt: TGTGCCAGCAGCCCCTTAAGAGATTTTGATACGCAGTATTTT

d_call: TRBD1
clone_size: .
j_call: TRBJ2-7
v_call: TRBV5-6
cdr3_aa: CASSPSGTGERGSYEQYF
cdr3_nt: TGTGCCAGCAGCCCCTCCGGGACAGGAGAAAGGGGCTCCTACGAGCAGTACTTC

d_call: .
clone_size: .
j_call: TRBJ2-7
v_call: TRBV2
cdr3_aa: CASRRRVLDEQYF
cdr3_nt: TGTGCCAGCAGGCGCAGGGTACTCGACGAGCAGTACTTC

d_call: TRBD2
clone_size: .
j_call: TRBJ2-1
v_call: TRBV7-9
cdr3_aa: CASLGLAGPNEQFF
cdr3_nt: TGTGCCAGCCTTGGACTAGCGGGACCCAATGAGCAGTTCTTC

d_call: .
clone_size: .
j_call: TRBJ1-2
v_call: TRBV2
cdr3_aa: CASSEMAVAMGLLGGYTF
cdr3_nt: TGTGCCAGCAGTGAAATGGCAGTCGCTATGGGACTCCTCGGCGGCTACACCTTC

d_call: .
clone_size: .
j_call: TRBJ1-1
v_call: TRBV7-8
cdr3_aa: CASTERPAEAFF
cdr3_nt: TGTGCCAGCACCGAGCGACCAGCTGAAGCTTTCTTT

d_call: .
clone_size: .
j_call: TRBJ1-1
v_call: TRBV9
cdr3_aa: CASGEGGGTEAFF
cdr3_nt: TGTGCCAGCGGAGAGGGTGGTGGGACTGAAGCTTTCTTT

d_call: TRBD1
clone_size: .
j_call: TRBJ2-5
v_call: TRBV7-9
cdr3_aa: CASSLAQGAEETQYF
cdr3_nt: TGTGCCAGCAGCCTAGCACAGGGGGCGGAAGAGACCCAGTACTTC

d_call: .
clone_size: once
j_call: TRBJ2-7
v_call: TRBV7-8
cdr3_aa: CASSLGGITYEQYF
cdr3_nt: TGTGCCAGCAGCTTAGGGGGCATTACCTACGAGCAGTACTTC

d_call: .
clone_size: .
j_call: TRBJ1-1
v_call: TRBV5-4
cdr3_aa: CASFQNTEAFF
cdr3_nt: TGTGCCAGCTTTCAGAACACTGAAGCTTTCTTT

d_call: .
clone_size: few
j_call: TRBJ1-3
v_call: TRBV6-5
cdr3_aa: CASSGDLGNTIYF
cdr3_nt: TGTGCCAGCAGTGGAGATCTGGGGAACACCATATATTTT

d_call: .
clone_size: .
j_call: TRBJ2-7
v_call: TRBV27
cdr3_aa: CASSLGSTYEQYF
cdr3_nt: TGTGCCAGCAGTCTAGGTTCGACCTACGAGCAGTACTTC

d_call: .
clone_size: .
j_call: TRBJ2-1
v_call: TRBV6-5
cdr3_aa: CASAQGNEQFF
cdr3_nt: TGTGCCAGCGCCCAGGGTAATGAGCAGTTCTTC

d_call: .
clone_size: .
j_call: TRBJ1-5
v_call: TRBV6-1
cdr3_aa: CASSDRNSNQPQHF
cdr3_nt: TGTGCCAGCAGCGACAGGAATAGCAATCAGCCCCAGCATTTT

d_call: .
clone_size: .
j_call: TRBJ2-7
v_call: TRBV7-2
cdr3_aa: CASSLGGRRDKIPYEQYF
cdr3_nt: TGTGCCAGCAGCTTAGGGGGGAGGCGTGACAAAATCCCCTACGAGCAGTACTTC

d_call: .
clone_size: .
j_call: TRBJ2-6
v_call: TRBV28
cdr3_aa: CASSRSAFRDLSGANVLTF
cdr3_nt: TGTGCCAGCAGCCGGTCAGCTTTCAGGGACCTATCTGGGGCCAACGTCCTGACTTTC

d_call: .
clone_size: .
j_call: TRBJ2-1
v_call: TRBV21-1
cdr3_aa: CASSTDWVHNEQFF
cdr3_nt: TGTGCCAGCAGCACCGATTGGGTACACAATGAGCAGTTCTTC

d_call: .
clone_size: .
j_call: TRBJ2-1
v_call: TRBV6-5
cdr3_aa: CASSSSNEQFF
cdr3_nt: TGTGCCAGCAGTTCGAGTAATGAGCAGTTCTTC